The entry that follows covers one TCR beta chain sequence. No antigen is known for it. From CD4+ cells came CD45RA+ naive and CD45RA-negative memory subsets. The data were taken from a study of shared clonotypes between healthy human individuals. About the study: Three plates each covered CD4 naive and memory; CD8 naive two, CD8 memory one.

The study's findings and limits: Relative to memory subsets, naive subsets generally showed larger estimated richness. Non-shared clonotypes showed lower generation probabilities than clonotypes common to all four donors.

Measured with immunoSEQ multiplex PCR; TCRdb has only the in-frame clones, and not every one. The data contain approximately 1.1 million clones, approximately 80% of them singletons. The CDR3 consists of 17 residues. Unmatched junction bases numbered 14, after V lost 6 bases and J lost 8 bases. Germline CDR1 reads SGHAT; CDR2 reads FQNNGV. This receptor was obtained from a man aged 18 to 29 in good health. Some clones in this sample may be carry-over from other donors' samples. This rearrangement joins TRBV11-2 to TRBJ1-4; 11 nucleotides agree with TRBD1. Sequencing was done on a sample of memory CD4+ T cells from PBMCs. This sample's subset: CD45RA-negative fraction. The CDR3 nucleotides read TGTGCCAGCAGTTATAGAAACCCGGGACAGGGGGGCGAAAAACTGTTTTTT. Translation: CASSYRNPGQGGEKLFF.